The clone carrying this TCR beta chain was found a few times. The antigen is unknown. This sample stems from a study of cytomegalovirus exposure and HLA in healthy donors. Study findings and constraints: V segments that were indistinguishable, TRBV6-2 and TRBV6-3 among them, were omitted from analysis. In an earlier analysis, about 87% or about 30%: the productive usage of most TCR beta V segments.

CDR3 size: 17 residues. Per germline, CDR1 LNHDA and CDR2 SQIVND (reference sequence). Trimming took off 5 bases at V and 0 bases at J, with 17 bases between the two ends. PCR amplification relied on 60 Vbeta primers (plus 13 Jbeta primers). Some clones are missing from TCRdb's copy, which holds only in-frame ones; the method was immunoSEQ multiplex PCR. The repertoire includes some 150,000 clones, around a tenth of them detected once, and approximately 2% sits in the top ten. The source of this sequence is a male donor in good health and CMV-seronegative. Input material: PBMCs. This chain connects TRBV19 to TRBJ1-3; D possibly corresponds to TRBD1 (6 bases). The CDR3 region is CASSPGAIVSSGNTIYF. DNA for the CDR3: TGTGCCAGTAGTCCAGGGGCCATTGTGAGCTCTGGAAACACCATATATTTT.